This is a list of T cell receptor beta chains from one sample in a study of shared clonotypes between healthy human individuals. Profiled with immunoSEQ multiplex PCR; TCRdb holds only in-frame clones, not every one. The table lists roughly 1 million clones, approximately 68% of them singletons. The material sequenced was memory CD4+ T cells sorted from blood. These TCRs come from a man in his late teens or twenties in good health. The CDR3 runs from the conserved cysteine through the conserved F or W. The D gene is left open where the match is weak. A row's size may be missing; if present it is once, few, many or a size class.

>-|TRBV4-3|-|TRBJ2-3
CASSQRQASTDTQYF
TGCGCCAGCAGCCAGCGACAGGCTAGCACAGATACGCAGTATTTT
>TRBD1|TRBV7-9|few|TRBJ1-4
CASSWGQGNEKLFF
TGTGCCAGCAGCTGGGGACAGGGAAACGAAAAACTGTTTTTT
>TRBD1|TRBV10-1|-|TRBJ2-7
CASSGRTGSEQYF
TGCGCCAGCAGTGGGAGGACAGGGTCCGAGCAGTACTTC
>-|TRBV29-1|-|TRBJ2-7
CSVGEGRQEQYF
TGCAGCGTTGGCGAGGGGCGGCAGGAGCAGTACTTC
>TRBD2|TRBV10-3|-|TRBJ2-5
CAISPATSRETQYF
TGTGCCATCAGCCCCGCGACTAGCCGAGAGACCCAGTACTTC
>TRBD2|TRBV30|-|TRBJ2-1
CAWSGRAGEQFF
TGTGCCTGGAGTGGGAGAGCGGGGGAGCAGTTCTTC
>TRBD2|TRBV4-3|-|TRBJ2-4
CASSQDTSGSPKNIQYF
TGCGCCAGCAGCCAAGATACTAGCGGGAGTCCTAAAAACATTCAGTACTTC
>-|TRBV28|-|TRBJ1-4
CASSFGGRGNEKLFF
TGTGCCAGCAGTTTCGGCGGACGGGGTAATGAAAAACTGTTTTTT
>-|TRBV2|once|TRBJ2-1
CASSEAGNEQFF
TGTGCCAGCAGTGAGGCGGGCAATGAGCAGTTCTTC
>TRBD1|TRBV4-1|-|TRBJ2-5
CASSQGGQGASSRETQYF
TGCGCCAGCAGCCAAGGGGGACAGGGGGCATCATCAAGAGAGACCCAGTACTTC
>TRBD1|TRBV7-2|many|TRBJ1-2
CASSPTGTGSGYTF
TGTGCCAGCAGCCCGACCGGGACAGGGAGCGGCTACACCTTC
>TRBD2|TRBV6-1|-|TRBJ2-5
CATTTSRETQYF
TGTGCCACCACGACTAGCAGGGAGACCCAGTACTTC
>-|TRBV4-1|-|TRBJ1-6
CASSQKGKGNSPLHF
TGCGCCAGCAGCCAAAAAGGAAAGGGTAATTCACCCCTCCACTTT
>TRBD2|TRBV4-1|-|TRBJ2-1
CASSPGLAVSSYNEQFF
TGCGCCAGCAGCCCCGGACTAGCGGTAAGCTCCTACAATGAGCAGTTCTTC
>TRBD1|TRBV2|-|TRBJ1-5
CASGETGNSNQPQHF
TGTGCCAGCGGAGAGACAGGGAATAGCAATCAGCCCCAGCATTTT
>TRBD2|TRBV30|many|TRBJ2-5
CAWSPGLATETQYF
TGTGCCTGGTCTCCGGGACTAGCGACGGAGACCCAGTACTTC
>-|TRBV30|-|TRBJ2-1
CAWGRDPRYNEQFF
TGTGCCTGGGGCCGGGACCCTAGGTACAATGAGCAGTTCTTC
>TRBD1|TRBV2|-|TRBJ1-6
CASSEGGRTGGPLHF
TGTGCCAGCAGTGAGGGGGGAAGGACAGGGGGTCCCCTCCACTTT
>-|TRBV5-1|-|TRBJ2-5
CASSNTLETQYF
TGCGCCAGCAGCAACACACTGGAGACCCAGTACTTC
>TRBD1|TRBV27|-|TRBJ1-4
CASRRNRGATNEKLFF
TGTGCCAGCAGACGGAACAGGGGTGCAACTAATGAAAAACTGTTTTTT
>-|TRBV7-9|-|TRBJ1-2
CASSLAGTGYTF
TGTGCCAGCAGCTTAGCGGGGACAGGCTACACCTTC
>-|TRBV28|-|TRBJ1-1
CASNKYLGTAF
TGTGCCAGCAATAAATATCTGGGGACCGCTTTT
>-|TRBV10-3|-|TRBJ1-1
CAISVDRNTEAFF
TGTGCCATCAGCGTGGACAGGAACACTGAAGCTTTCTTT
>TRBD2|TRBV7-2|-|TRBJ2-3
CASSSDKTSGGTDTQYF
TGTGCCAGCAGCTCCGATAAGACTAGCGGGGGAACAGATACGCAGTATTTT
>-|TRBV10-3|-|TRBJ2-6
CAISESASLTGANVLTF
TGTGCCATCAGTGAGTCTGCTAGTTTGACTGGGGCCAACGTCCTGACTTTC
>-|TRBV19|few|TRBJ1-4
CASSIVTGGSNEKLFF
TGTGCCAGTAGTATAGTAACCGGGGGTTCTAATGAAAAACTGTTTTTT
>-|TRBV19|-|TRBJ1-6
CASSPPHGRSRSVNSPLHF
TGTGCCAGTAGTCCTCCACATGGACGGAGTAGGTCCGTCAATTCACCCCTCCACTTT
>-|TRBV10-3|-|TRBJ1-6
CAIRPDGVYNSPLHF
TGTGCCATCAGACCCGACGGTGTCTATAATTCACCCCTCCACTTT
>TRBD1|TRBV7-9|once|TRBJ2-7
CASTQNYRDRGYEQYF
TGTGCCAGCACCCAGAATTACCGGGACAGGGGCTACGAGCAGTACTTC
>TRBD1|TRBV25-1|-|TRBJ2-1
CASSFGQGRQFF
TGTGCCAGCAGTTTCGGACAGGGGAGACAGTTCTTC
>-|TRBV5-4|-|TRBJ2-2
CASSLGPGNTGELFF
TGTGCCAGCAGCTTGGGTCCGGGAAACACCGGGGAGCTGTTTTTT
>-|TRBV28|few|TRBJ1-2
CASSTQGFYGYTF
TGTGCCAGCAGTACTCAGGGCTTCTATGGCTACACCTTC
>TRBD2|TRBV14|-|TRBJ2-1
CASSPLAGANEQFF
TGTGCCAGCAGCCCGCTAGCGGGGGCCAATGAGCAGTTCTTC
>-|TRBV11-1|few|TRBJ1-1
CASSLGPAERAFF
TGTGCCAGCAGCTTAGGGCCAGCTGAAAGGGCTTTCTTT
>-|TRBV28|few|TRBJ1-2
CASSFGINYGYTF
TGTGCCAGCAGTTTTGGGATTAACTATGGCTACACCTTC
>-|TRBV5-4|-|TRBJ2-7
CAGGRGNNEQYF
TGTGCCGGGGGACGGGGAAACAACGAGCAGTACTTC
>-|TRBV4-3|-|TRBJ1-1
CASSQVQGEEAFF
TGCGCCAGCAGCCAAGTACAGGGTGAGGAAGCTTTCTTT
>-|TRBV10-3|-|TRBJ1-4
CATSPGPVGEKLFF
TGTGCCACCTCTCCCGGTCCAGTCGGTGAAAAACTGTTTTTT
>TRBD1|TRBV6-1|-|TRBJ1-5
CASSEQGGSNQPQHF
TGTGCCAGCAGTGAACAGGGGGGGAGCAATCAGCCCCAGCATTTT
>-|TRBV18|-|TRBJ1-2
CASSPSPSNYGYTF
TGTGCCAGCTCACCGTCCCCCTCTAACTATGGCTACACCTTC
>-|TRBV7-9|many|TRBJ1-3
CASSRGSGGGPGNTIYF
TGTGCCAGCAGCCGAGGGTCGGGCGGGGGCCCTGGAAACACCATATATTTT
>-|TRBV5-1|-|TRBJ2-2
CASSSPRGLINTGELFF
TGCGCCAGCAGCTCACCCAGGGGCCTAATTAACACCGGGGAGCTGTTTTTT
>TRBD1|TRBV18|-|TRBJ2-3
CASSPPDRVPDTQYF
TGTGCCAGCTCACCACCGGACAGGGTCCCAGATACGCAGTATTTT
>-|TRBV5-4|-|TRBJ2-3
CASSTGGPGDTQYF
TGTGCCAGCAGTACCGGGGGTCCAGGCGATACGCAGTATTTT
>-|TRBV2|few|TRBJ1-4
CASRGNEKLFF
TGTGCCAGCAGGGGTAATGAAAAACTGTTTTTT
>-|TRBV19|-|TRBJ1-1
CASSIVRGGTTEAFF
TGTGCCAGTAGTATAGTGCGGGGTGGTACCACTGAAGCTTTCTTT
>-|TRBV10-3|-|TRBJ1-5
CAIRDRQDSNQPQHF
TGTGCCATCAGAGACCGACAGGATAGCAATCAGCCCCAGCATTTT
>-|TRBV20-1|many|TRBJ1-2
CRAGSGYTF
TGCAGAGCCGGTAGTGGCTACACCTTC
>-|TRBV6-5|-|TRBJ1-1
CASGNLNTEAFF
TGTGCCAGCGGAAATCTGAACACTGAAGCTTTCTTT
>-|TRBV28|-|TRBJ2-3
CASSFRGSTDTQYF
TGTGCCAGCAGTTTCCGGGGTAGCACAGATACGCAGTATTTT
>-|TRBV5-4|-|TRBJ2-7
CASSPVGTYEQYF
TGTGCCAGCAGCCCCGTTGGAACCTACGAGCAGTACTTC
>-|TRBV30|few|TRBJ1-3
CAWSADFGRSGNTIYF
TGTGCCTGGAGTGCCGACTTCGGGCGCTCTGGAAACACCATATATTTT
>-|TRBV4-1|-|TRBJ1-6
CASSQALIQGRGSYNSPLHF
TGCGCCAGCAGCCAAGCATTAATACAGGGAAGGGGCTCCTATAATTCACCCCTCCACTTT
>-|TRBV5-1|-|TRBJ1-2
CASGRGEDGYTF
TGCGCCAGCGGAAGGGGGGAGGACGGCTACACCTTC